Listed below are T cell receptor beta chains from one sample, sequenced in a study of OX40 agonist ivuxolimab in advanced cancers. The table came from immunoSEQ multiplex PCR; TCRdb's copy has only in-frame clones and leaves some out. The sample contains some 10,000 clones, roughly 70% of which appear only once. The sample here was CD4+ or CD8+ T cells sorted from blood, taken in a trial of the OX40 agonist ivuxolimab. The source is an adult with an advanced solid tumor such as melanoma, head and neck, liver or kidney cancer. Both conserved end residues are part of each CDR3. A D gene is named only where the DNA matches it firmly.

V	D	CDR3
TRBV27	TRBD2	CASSPPGAGILTDTQYF
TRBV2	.	CAALIDRMRYEQYF
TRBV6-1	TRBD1	CAILGQGYSPLHF
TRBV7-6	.	CASSEGGTDTQYF
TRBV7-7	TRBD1	CASSLGTGEEEQYF
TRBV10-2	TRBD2	CASSDPGGRSTSYEQYF
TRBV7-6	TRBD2	CASSQVSGRAGNEQFF
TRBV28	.	CASSPGQENSPLHF
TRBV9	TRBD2	CASSVGLAEYNEQFF
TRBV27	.	CASSHHPGPSSYNEQFF
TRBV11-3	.	CASSLNVGFDEQFF
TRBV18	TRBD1	CASSPRRNRGRPYEQYF
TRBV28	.	CASGSGGHGYTF
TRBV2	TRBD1	CASRDRGLYNEQFF
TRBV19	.	CASSIGGSYEQYF
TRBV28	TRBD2	CASSLEASGSSETQYF
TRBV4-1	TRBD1	CASSQEYPDRVAGYTF
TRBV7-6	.	CASSLGPGPKEKLFF
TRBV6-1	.	CASSEGNPTGELFF
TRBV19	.	CASWSYYGYTF
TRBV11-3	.	CASSPGSAGRRGNTIYF
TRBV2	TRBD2	CASSQTSGSWGEQFF
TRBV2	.	CASTRGPNTGELFF
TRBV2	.	CARTRPQTNGRLKNSPLHF
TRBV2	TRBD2	CASSLTSGSQETQYF
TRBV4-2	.	CASSQELMPTGSPLHF
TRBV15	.	CATSRENSVYEQYF
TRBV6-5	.	CASSYWGYEQYF
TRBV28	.	CASSLVEQYF
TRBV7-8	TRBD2	CASSLLSSGSYEQYF
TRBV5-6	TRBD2	CASSFLAGTGELFF
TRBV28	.	CASSLTADNTGELFF
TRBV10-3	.	CAGRSTDTQYF
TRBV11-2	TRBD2	CASSFGQAGNEQYF
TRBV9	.	CASSYGSGELFF
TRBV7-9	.	CASSTAGTLTYTQYF
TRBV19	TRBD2	CASSLSGGAPWEQYF
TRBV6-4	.	CASSEAGGLPNEQFF
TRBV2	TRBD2	CASSGLAGAPNIQYF
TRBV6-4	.	CASSGDNTGELFF
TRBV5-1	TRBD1	CASSRDRAVFYNSPLHF
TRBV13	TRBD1	CASSSRQGPLYF
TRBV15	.	CATSSSMITSANYGYTF
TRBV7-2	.	CASSSSVSPGRRTDTQYF
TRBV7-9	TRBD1	CASRADRGSSYEQYF
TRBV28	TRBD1	CASTPQGQGYEQYF